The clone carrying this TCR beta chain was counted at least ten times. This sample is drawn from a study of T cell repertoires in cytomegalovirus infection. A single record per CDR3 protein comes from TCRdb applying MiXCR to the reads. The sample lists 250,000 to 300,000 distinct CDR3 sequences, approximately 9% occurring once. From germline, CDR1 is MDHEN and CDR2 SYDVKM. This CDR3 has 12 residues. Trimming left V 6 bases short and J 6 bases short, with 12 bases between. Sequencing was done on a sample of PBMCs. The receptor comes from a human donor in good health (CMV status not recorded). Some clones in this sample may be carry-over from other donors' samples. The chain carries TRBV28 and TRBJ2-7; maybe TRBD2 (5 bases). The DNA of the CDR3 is TGTGCCAGCAGATACGGGAATCGCGAGCAGTACTTC. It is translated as CASRYGNREQYF.